This T cell receptor (beta chain) was captured by sequencing in a study of T-cell reconstitution after alpha-beta-depleted transplantation in children (dated by TCRdb to 2016 to 2017). At the level of the whole study: Using TCR repertoire profiling, the study followed T-cell immune reconstitution in a quantitative way in children after TCRalphabeta/CD19-depleted allogeneic hematopoietic cell transplantation.

Relative to germline, V is missing 3 bases and J is missing 2 bases, with 9 bases of the junction outside any gene match. The CDR3 covers 16 residues, taking in both the cysteine and the phenylalanine. Left in the record is the CDR3 DNA by itself, 48 bases read in frame from the first base. The CDR1 and CDR2 encoded by the germline V gene are MNHEY and SVGAGI. The receptor library was made with PCR. The listed sequencing device is Illumina HiSeq 2500. TCR library preparation used molecular barcoding, with unique molecular identifiers applied to normalize quantification of the TCRbeta repertoire. TCRdb took the public reads, trimmed them with fastp at Q25, ran MiXCR for clone calling and kept in-frame beta chains. Records with the same CDR3 protein are collapsed into one entry carrying the most frequent genes and DNA. The sample table holds roughly 500,000 distinct CDR3 sequences, of which around a third were seen once. Of the sample, under 3% falls within the top ten clones.

To note about this clonotype: Its antigen remains undetermined. No quality values exist for individual bases; no much larger clone is one base distant.

The chain employs TRBV6-5 and TRBJ2-7; a stretch of 8 junction bases matches TRBD2. This TCR came from a human donor who donated a stem cell graft to a child with aplastic anemia. The starting material was PBMCs from the stem cell graft donor, obtained from the stem cell graft. CDR3 protein: CASSYTSGEGAYEQYF. The bases are TGTGCCAGCAGTTATACTAGCGGAGAAGGGGCCTACGAGCAGTACTTC.